Presented here are 13 T cell receptor beta chains from one specimen sequenced in a study of metastatic and nonmetastatic thyroid tumors. TCRdb re-called the PCR reads with MiXCR. The data hold tens of thousands of clones, with under 30% observed a single time. Every patient underwent thyroid surgery untreated. Input material: blood. The receptors derive from a male donor with papillary thyroid cancer or a benign thyroid nodule (not recorded which). Some clones in this sample may be carry-over from other donors' samples.

This clone was observed many times. This chain connects TRBV6-1 to TRBJ2-4; no reliable D call. The CDR3 spans 17 residues. Germline CDR1 reads MNHNS; CDR2 reads SASEGT. V dropped 7 bases and J dropped 3 bases, with 22 bases sitting between them. CDR3 nucleotide sequence: TGTGCCAGCACCCTCCCTTGGGAAAAATCCTACAAAAACATTCAGTACTTC. Protein: CASTLPWEKSYKNIQYF.

This clone was counted at least ten times. The gene calls are TRBV5-8 and TRBJ2-7, with D unclear. The V gene lost 0 bases and the J gene lost 5 bases, with 12 bases spanning the gap. This CDR3 is built from 14 residues. Germline loops: CDR1 SGHTS, CDR2 YDEGEE. The chain's CDR3 is CASSLGVGSNEQYF. The CDR3 DNA is TGTGCCAGCAGCTTGGGAGTAGGTAGCAACGAGCAGTACTTC. The whole variable domain, remainder taken from reference TRBV5-8 and TRBJ2-7, is EAGVTQSPTHLIKTRGQQATLRCSPISGHTSVYWYQQALGLGLQFLLWYDEGEERNRGNFPPRFSGRQFPNYSSELNVNALELEDSALYLCASSLGVGSNEQYFGPGTRLTVT.

As for this clone: An end of the junction does not agree with germline; a read error may underlie this. J is TRBJ2-2 and V is TRBV7-7; D gene uncertain. Germline lookup yields CDR1 SSHAT and CDR2 FNYEAQ (reference sequence). CDR3 length: 14 amino acids. DNA of the CDR3: TGTGCTAGCAGTTCAGATCCGAACACCGGGGAGCTGTTTTTT. Residues: CASSSDPNTGELFF.

The chain employs TRBV27 and TRBJ2-7; TRBD2 agrees at 7 bases. V shed 1 base and J 5 bases; nucleotides not matched to a gene: 5. The CDR3 spans 14 residues. Germline CDR1 MNHEY, CDR2 SMNVEV (reference sequence). The CDR3 protein is CASSLWGGDDEQYF. In nucleotides, the CDR3 is TGTGCCAGCAGTTTATGGGGGGGGGACGACGAGCAGTACTTC.

This clone was found a few times. The junction departs from germline at one end; a sequencing error may be responsible. The genes are TRBV6-1 and TRBJ2-6; D possibly corresponds to TRBD2 (6 bases). CDR3 length: 16 amino acids. Germline V lookup: CDR1 MNHNS, CDR2 SASEGT. CDR3 nucleotide sequence: TGTGCCAGCAGACTGGTCGGAGGGGCTGGGGCCAACTTCCTGACTTTC. Protein product: CASRLVGGAGANFLTF.

In this sample, this clone turned up many times. A read error may explain this, as a much larger clone is one base away. V and J are TRBV6-2 or TRBV6-3 and TRBJ2-1; the D call may be TRBD1 or TRBD2 (6 bases each). V lost 6 bases and J lost 7, with 16 bases in between. CDR3 length: 14 amino acids. Germline V gives CDR1 MNHEY, CDR2 SVGEGT. The CDR3 coding sequence is TGTGCCAGCAGGGCTAGCAGGAGGGGGAATGAGCAGTTCTTC. Translating it yields CASRASRRGNEQFF.

On this clone itself: This CDR3 is also generated by other DNA sequences in the sample. The chain recombines TRBV3-1 with TRBJ2-6, with D unclear. Between the trimmed V and J ends, which lost 5 bases and 10 bases, there was a span of 12 bases. Germline values: CDR1 LGHDT, CDR2 YNNKEL (reference sequence). This CDR3 contains 13 residues. Here the CDR3 DNA reads TGTGCCAGCAGCTCGAGTGGTGCTAACGTCCTGACTTTC. Protein: CASSSSGANVLTF.

This clone was seen ten or more times. A much larger clone sits a single nucleotide away, making a read error possible. The DNA of the CDR3 is TGCGCCAGCGGCCGGGAGACATTCTCTGGAAACACCATATATTTT. Protein sequence: CASGRETFSGNTIYF. The V gene is TRBV5-1, the J gene TRBJ1-3; D ambiguous. CDR1 is SGHRS and CDR2 is YFSETQ in the germline V gene. The V gene lost 7 bases and the J gene lost 0 bases, with 14 bases spanning the gap. The CDR3 contains 15 residues.

This clone was detected ten times or more. V gene TRBV11-3 combines with J gene TRBJ2-1; 10 bases match TRBD2. Germline V gene lookup returns CDR1 SGHNT and CDR2 YENEEA. The CDR3 consists of 16 residues. J was trimmed by 5 bases and V by 0 bases; bases with no gene match: 4. The CDR3 sequence is CASSLDGSGRNNEQFF. Here the CDR3 DNA reads TGTGCCAGCAGCTTAGACGGTAGCGGGAGGAACAATGAGCAGTTCTTC.

This clone was counted ten times or more. The rearrangement uses TRBV7-2 and TRBJ2-5; TRBD2 is a possible D gene (5 bases). Germline values: CDR1 SGHTA, CDR2 FQGNSA. The CDR3 loop spans 14 amino acids. Trimming took off 2 bases at V and 4 bases at J, with 11 bases between the two ends. In nucleotides, the CDR3 is TGTGCCAGCAGCTTAATGAGGGAGAGAGAGACCCAGTACTTC. Protein sequence: CASSLMRERETQYF.

Many counts were recorded for this clone. This chain joins TRBV3-1 and TRBJ2-5; 14 bases align to TRBD2. The J segment lost 2 bases and the V segment lost 3 bases, leaving 2 bases of the junction unmatched. Germline lookup yields CDR1 LGHDT and CDR2 YNNKEL (reference sequence). This CDR3 spans 16 amino acids. The CDR3 is CASSQGLAGAQETQYF. The CDR3 DNA follows: TGTGCCAGCAGCCAGGGACTAGCGGGAGCTCAAGAGACCCAGTACTTC.

The chain recombines TRBV30 with TRBJ2-7; no clear D gene. The CDR3 has 11 amino acids. V lost 0 bases, J lost 6 bases, and 6 bases lay in between. Germline-derived CDR1 and CDR2 are GTSNPN and SVGIG (reference sequence). The CDR3 protein is CAWSVHGEQYF. The CDR3 DNA follows: TGTGCCTGGAGTGTCCATGGCGAGCAGTACTTC.

The V and J genes are TRBV5-1 and TRBJ2-7; D may be TRBD1 (6 bases). V was cut by 0 bases and J by 5 bases, with 12 bases left in between. Germline CDR1 reads SGHRS; CDR2 reads YFSETQ. This CDR3 comprises 14 residues. The CDR3 bases are TGCGCCAGCAGCTTGGCAAAGTCAGGGGACGAGCAGTACTTC. It yields the protein CASSLAKSGDEQYF.